The source of this TCR beta chain is a study of cytomegalovirus exposure and HLA in healthy donors. Study-wide points: DRB1 had the most TCR associations and HLA-C the fewest, a later analysis found, with rates varying by HLA locus. The investigators catalogued 160 or so TCR beta chains as cytomegalovirus-associated. A likely sequencing artifact accounted for one observed cluster of highly shared sequence variants. Per a prior analysis, the majority of TCR beta V segments were productive roughly 90% or roughly 30% of the time.

This clone is a singleton in its sample. Its matching antigen is unknown. The V gene's germline CDR1 is SGHRS and CDR2 YFSETQ. With 4 bases clipped from V and 4 bases from J, the junction kept 7 bases outside the gene matches. The CDR3 is made up of 15 amino acids. PCR primers comprised 60 Vbeta and 13 Jbeta primers. Produced via immunoSEQ multiplex PCR; TCRdb's table is partial and in-frame only. Found here are around 95,000 clones, about four fifths of them singletons; the top ten hold 3% to 4%. Material for sequencing was PBMCs. The chain combines TRBV5-1 with TRBJ2-1, with 8 bases lining up with TRBD2. This clonotype was obtained from a female donor in good health and CMV-seropositive. The CDR3 nucleotides are TGCGCCAGCAGCCAAGTAAGCGGGGGATACAATGAGCAGTTCTTC. Translation: CASSQVSGGYNEQFF.